Sequencing of this T cell receptor beta chain was carried out in a study of shared clonotypes between healthy human individuals. CDR3 length: 15 amino acids. The germline CDR1 and CDR2 sequences are MNHEY and SVGAGI. The trim removed 6 bases at V and 1 base at J, leaving 8 bases unmatched. Produced via immunoSEQ multiplex PCR; TCRdb's table is partial and in-frame only. The sample lists around 2.5 million clones, roughly 93% seen once, with 0.36% in the top ten. This sequence was found in a man younger than 30 in good health. Some clones in this sample may be carry-over from other donors' samples. The sequenced sample consisted of naive CD4+ T cells from PBMCs. Subset: CD45RA+ positively selected. The chain couples TRBV6-5 to TRBJ2-7, with 8 bases aligning to TRBD2. CDR3 in amino acids: CASSRRLASSYEQYF. Written as DNA, the CDR3 is TGTGCCAGCAGCCGAAGACTAGCGTCATCCTACGAGCAGTACTTC.